The rows below give T cell receptor beta chains drawn from one sample of a study of Graves' ophthalmopathy and Graves' hyperthyroidism. TCRdb ran MiXCR on the multiplex PCR reads and lists one entry per CDR3 protein. The sample lists around 590,000 distinct CDR3 sequences; less than 40% were seen once. Material: peripheral blood or thyroid tissue (not recorded which). These receptors all come from an adult man with Graves' hyperthyroidism. Both conserved end residues are trimmed from each CDR3.

TRBV5-5 ASSSFPAGYSDEQY
TRBV29-1 SVEGSGGTDTQY
TRBV6-1 ASSEIVVAGKQETQY
TRBV29-1 SLRGGYEQY
TRBV7-8 ASSLVREGGYT
TRBV24-1 ATSDLAGGNYGYT
TRBV7-9 ASSPGGGGGPHEQY
TRBV11-2 ASSYRDGSYNSPLH
TRBV10-3 AIRDTDNYGYT
TRBV20-1 SVGGPGLAANEQF
TRBV7-9 ASSSSAGQGAGGELF